These 10 T cell receptor beta chains originate from one sample sequenced in a study of identifying expanded T cells in peripheral blood. The protocol was immunoSEQ multiplex PCR, while the TCRdb copy is restricted to in-frame clones and leaves out a portion. Here the sample spans around 47,000 clones, 65% to 90% being singletons. Sequenced: blood. The receptor set was obtained from a person aged 18 to 70 in good health.

This sequence joins TRBV6-5 and TRBJ1-5; D not certain. The germline V and J ends were trimmed by 2 bases and 7 bases, with 9 bases remaining between them. The CDR3 runs 13 residues. Germline V gene lookup returns CDR1 MNHEY and CDR2 SVGAGI. DNA for the CDR3: TGTGCCAGCAGTTACGTGTCGGGCCAGCCCCAGCATTTT. It encodes CASSYVSGQPQHF.

CDR3 in DNA: TGTGCCAGCAGGGATCACAAGCTGGATACGCAGTATTTT. It yields the protein CASRDHKLDTQYF. The chain recombines TRBV2 with TRBJ2-3; D gene unclear. Germline assignment: CDR1 SNHLY and CDR2 FYNNEI. Trimming pared 6 bases from V and 6 bases from J, leaving 13 bases between. The CDR3 consists of 13 residues.

The CDR3 sequence is CAWTLAGALLLSGNTIYF. The CDR3 DNA sequence: TGTGCCTGGACTCTAGCCGGGGCCTTACTGCTCTCTGGAAACACCATATATTTT. The chain links TRBV30 to TRBJ1-3; TRBD1 is a possible D gene (5 bases). CDR1 is GTSNPN, CDR2 SVGIG, per germline (reference sequence). The V end was cut by 4 bases, the J end by 0 bases, with 22 bases between. CDR3 length equals 18 residues.

This sequence joins TRBV6-5 and TRBJ2-7, with 8 bases aligning to TRBD1. The trim removed 5 bases at V and 3 bases at J, leaving 9 bases unmatched. This CDR3 contains 15 residues. CDR1 and CDR2 (germline): MNHEY, SVGAGI. CDR3 nucleotide sequence: TGTGCCAGCAGTCCGGACCAGGGGGCATTCTACGAGCAGTACTTC. As protein: CASSPDQGAFYEQYF.

This clone appeared once. The gene calls are TRBV7-3 and TRBJ2-1; D is undetermined. The V gene lost 5 bases and the J gene lost 0 bases, with 11 bases spanning the gap. CDR3 length: 15 amino acids. Germline V gives CDR1 SGHTA, CDR2 FQGTGA. The CDR3 loop is CASSARTVSYNEQFF. The CDR3 DNA reads as TGTGCCAGCAGCGCCCGGACCGTCTCCTACAATGAGCAGTTCTTC. Full variable domain (rest looked up from reference TRBV7-3 and TRBJ2-1): GAGVSQTPSNKVTEKGKYVELRCDPISGHTALYWYRQSLGQGPEFLIYFQGTGAADDSGLPNDRFFAVRPEGSVSTLKIQRTERGDSAVYLCASSARTVSYNEQFFGPGTRLTVL.

This sequence joins TRBV7-9 and TRBJ1-2, with no clear D. The germline V and J ends were trimmed by 5 bases and 5 bases, with 18 bases remaining between them. The CDR3 consists of 15 residues. CDR1 and CDR2 (germline): SEHNR, FQNEAQ (reference sequence). The CDR3 protein is CASSPRSHKGYGYTF. CDR3 in DNA: TGTGCCAGCAGCCCCCGGTCACACAAGGGTTATGGCTACACCTTC.

There are a few counts of this clone. The chain links TRBV30 to TRBJ1-3; D call uncertain. V lost 0 bases to trimming and J lost 2 bases, with 14 bases between them. From germline, CDR1 is GTSNPN and CDR2 SVGIG (reference sequence). This CDR3 spans 16 amino acids. The CDR3 coding sequence is TGTGCCTGGAGTGTATGGGGTAGGCAGACTGGAAACACCATATATTTT. This encodes CAWSVWGRQTGNTIYF.

V gene TRBV5-1 combines with J gene TRBJ2-1, with a possible D match to TRBD2 (5 bases). Germline CDR1 and CDR2: SGHRS and YFSETQ. The CDR3 length is 14 residues. V lost 1 base and J 10 bases, leaving 15 bases between the germline ends. The CDR3 DNA reads as TGCGCCAGCAGCTTGACGTCGGGTGGGGAGGAGCAGTTCTTC. Its translation: CASSLTSGGEEQFF.

The chain links TRBV11-3 to TRBJ2-1, with 8 bases that match TRBD2. The CDR3 has 13 amino acids. Looked up from germline, CDR1 is SGHNT and CDR2 is YENEEA. V was pared by 0 bases and J by 9 bases, with 1 base of the junction left unmatched. The DNA of the CDR3 is TGTGCCAGCAGCTTAGATGGGACTAGTGAGCAGTTCTTC. Protein product: CASSLDGTSEQFF.

J is TRBJ2-7 and V is TRBV10-2, with TRBD1 matching 8 bases. This CDR3 contains 13 residues. The V segment lost 6 bases and the J segment 6 bases; nucleotides outside the gene matches: 7. Germline CDR1 is WSHSY and CDR2 is SAAADI. The CDR3 nucleotides are TGCGCCAGCAGACTCCGGGACAGGAGCGAGCAGTACTTC. Its protein product is CASRLRDRSEQYF.